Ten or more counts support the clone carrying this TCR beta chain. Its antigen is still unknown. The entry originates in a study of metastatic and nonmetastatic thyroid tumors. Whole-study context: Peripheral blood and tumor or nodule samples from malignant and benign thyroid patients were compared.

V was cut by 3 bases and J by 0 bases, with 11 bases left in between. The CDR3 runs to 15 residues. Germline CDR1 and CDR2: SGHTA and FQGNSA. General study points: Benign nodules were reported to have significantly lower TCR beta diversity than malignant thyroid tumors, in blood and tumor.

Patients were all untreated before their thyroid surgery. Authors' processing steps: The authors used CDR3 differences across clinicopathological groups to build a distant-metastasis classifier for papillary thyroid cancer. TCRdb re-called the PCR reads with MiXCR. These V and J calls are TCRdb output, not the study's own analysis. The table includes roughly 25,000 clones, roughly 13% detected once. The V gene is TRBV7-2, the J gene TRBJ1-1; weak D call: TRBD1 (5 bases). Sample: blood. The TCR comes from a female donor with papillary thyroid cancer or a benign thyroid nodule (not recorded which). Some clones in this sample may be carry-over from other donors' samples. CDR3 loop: CASSLTGLLNTEAFF. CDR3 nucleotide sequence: TGTGCCAGCAGCTTGACGGGACTTTTGAACACTGAAGCTTTCTTT.